This T cell receptor (beta chain) emerged from a study of identical twins. Regarding this clonotype: Its antigen is as yet unknown.

cDNA molecules carried unique molecular identifiers, and template switching added a universal primer site. TCRdb itself ran the 5' RACE reads through MiXCR, one entry per CDR3 protein. The table has under 300,000 distinct CDR3 sequences, roughly 13% seen once. Germline V CDR1 and CDR2: SGHDT, YYEEEE. V gave up 0 bases and J gave up 5 bases, with 15 bases separating them. The CDR3 extends over 16 amino acids. General study results and limits: Memory repertoires lacked the insertion deficit that abundant cord blood beta clonotypes showed.

The same specimen was also included in a second study, on yellow fever vaccine responses in identical twins.

The receptor comes from a young woman in good health. The chain uses TRBV5-6 and TRBJ2-1; no definite D call. Sequenced input: memory (CD45RO+) T cells sorted from blood. The CDR3 bases are TGTGCCAGCAGCTTGGCTTTCCGGCCAGTCGACAATGAGCAGTTCTTC. This encodes CASSLAFRPVDNEQFF.